The 3 T cell receptor beta chains reported below all come from one sample, sequenced in a study of shared clonotypes between healthy human individuals. Assay: immunoSEQ multiplex PCR; the TCRdb copy retains only in-frame clones and omits some. In the table there are about 2 million clones, 85% to 95% of which are singletons. Positive CCR7 selection of CD45RO-negative cells yielded the naive CD8 cells, and terminally differentiated effector memory CD45RA+ cells were excluded. The sequencing input was naive CD8+ T cells sorted from blood. The receptors here all came from a young man in good health.

The CDR3 spells CASSLDSAGLTEAFF. CDR3 bases: TGCGCCAGCAGCTTGGACTCGGCAGGCCTCACTGAAGCTTTCTTT. This chain joins TRBV5-1 and TRBJ1-1, with unresolved D. Trimming stripped 0 bases from V and 4 bases from J, with 13 bases between. CDR1 and CDR2 (germline): SGHRS, YFSETQ. CDR3 length equals 15 residues.

The V gene is TRBV4-1, the J gene TRBJ2-5; TRBD1 is a possible D gene (6 bases). Per germline, CDR1 MGHRA and CDR2 YSYEKL. The CDR3 consists of 13 residues. Trimming stripped 3 bases from V and 8 bases from J, with 13 bases between. CDR3 protein: CASSQGHEGTQYF. The CDR3 nucleotides are TGCGCCAGCAGCCAGGGACACGAGGGTACCCAGTACTTC.

The gene calls are TRBV4-3 and TRBJ1-5; D is uncertain. This CDR3 region has 15 residues. V was clipped by 0 bases and J by 0 bases, with 6 bases between them. CDR1 and CDR2 (germline): LGHNA, YSLEER. CDR3 residues: CASSQDLTSNQPQHF. In DNA form, the CDR3 reads TGCGCCAGCAGCCAAGATCTGACTAGCAATCAGCCCCAGCATTTT.